The entry that follows covers one TCR beta chain sequence. These data originate in a study of T cell changes during pregnancy in multiple sclerosis. V trimming: 2 bases; J trimming: 4 bases; junction bases outside the gene matches: 3. CDR3 length: 15 residues. Germline CDR1 is WNHNN and CDR2 is SYGVQD (reference sequence). The protocol was immunoSEQ multiplex PCR, while the TCRdb copy is restricted to in-frame clones and leaves out a portion. The table lists roughly 38,000 clones, 70% to 90% of them singletons, with less than 9% in the top ten. This receptor was obtained from a female donor with multiple sclerosis, enrolled in a pregnancy study. Source: CD8+ T cells from peripheral blood mononuclear cells, taken in the third trimester of pregnancy. The chain couples TRBV10-1 to TRBJ2-1; 9 bases fit TRBD1. The DNA for the CDR3 is TGCGCCAGCAGTGAGGGACAGGGGTCATACAATGAGCAGTTCTTC. This codes for CASSEGQGSYNEQFF.